A selection of T cell receptor beta chains follows, all from one sample in a study of T cells in Graves' hyperthyroidism and ophthalmopathy. MiXCR, run by TCRdb on the multiplex PCR reads, gives a single entry per CDR3 protein. The sample has under 350,000 distinct CDR3 sequences; over 15% are singletons. What was sequenced was blood. These receptors originate from a woman aged 45-65 years with Graves' hyperthyroidism. Both conserved end residues are part of each CDR3. A D gene is named only where the DNA matches it firmly. Rows may omit the clone size; those that give it use once, few, many or a size class.

.,few,TRBV20-1,TRBJ1-5,14,CSAGSSYSNQPQHF,TGCAGTGCTGGCTCTAGTTATAGCAATCAGCCCCAGCATTTT
.,.,TRBV27,TRBJ2-2,15,CASSLRDGYTGELFF,TGTGCCAGCAGTTTAAGGGACGGATACACCGGGGAGCTGTTTTTT
TRBD1,many,TRBV6-1,TRBJ1-4,15,CASSRNRGGDEKLFF,TGTGCCAGCAGTCGAAACAGGGGTGGGGATGAAAAACTGTTTTTT
.,many,TRBV15,TRBJ1-2,15,CATSGDRTPNYGYTF,TGTGCCACCAGCGGAGACAGGACCCCTAACTATGGCTACACCTTC
.,many,TRBV2,TRBJ1-6,15,CASSPRAGDNSPLHF,TGTGCCAGCAGCCCTAGGGCAGGGGATAATTCACCCCTCCACTTT
.,.,TRBV15,TRBJ1-2,13,CATSREQSYGYTF,TGTGCCACCAGCAGAGAGCAGTCCTATGGCTACACCTTC
.,many,TRBV3-1,TRBJ2-3,12,CASSQERYTQYF,TGTGCCAGCAGCCAAGAACGATATACGCAGTATTTT
.,few,TRBV27,TRBJ1-6,13,CASRWGLNSPLHF,TGTGCCAGCAGGTGGGGCCTCAATTCACCCCTCCACTTT
.,.,TRBV2,TRBJ1-6,12,CASGGWGSPLHF,TGTGCCAGCGGCGGTTGGGGATCACCCCTCCACTTT
TRBD2,.,TRBV20-1,TRBJ2-7,18,CSARRPSGRVNVLYEQYF,TGCAGTGCTAGGCGGCCTAGCGGGAGGGTAAACGTCCTCTACGAGCAGTACTTC
.,many,TRBV28,TRBJ1-1,14,CASSSYGMNTEAFF,TGTGCCAGCAGTTCCTACGGGATGAACACTGAAGCTTTCTTT
.,few,TRBV7-8,TRBJ1-2,14,CASSLMLGGRGYTF,TGTGCCAGCAGCTTAATGTTGGGGGGCCGGGGCTACACCTTC